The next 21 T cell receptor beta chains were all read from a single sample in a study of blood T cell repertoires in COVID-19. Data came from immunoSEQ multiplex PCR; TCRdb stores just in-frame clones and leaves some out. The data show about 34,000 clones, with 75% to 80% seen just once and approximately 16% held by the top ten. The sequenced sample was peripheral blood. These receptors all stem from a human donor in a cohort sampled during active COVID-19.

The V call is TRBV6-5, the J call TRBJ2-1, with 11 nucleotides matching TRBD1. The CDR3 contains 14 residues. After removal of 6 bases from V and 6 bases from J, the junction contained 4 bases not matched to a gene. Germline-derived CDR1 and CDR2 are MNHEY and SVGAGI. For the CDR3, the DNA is TGTGCCAGCAGGGGACAGGGGGTAGGCAATGAGCAGTTCTTC. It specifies CASRGQGVGNEQFF.

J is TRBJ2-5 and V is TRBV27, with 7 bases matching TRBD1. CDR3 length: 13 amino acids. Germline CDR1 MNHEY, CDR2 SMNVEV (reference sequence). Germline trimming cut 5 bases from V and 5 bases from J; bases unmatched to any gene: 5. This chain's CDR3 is CASSPGQIETQYF. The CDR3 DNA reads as TGTGCCAGCAGTCCGGGACAGATTGAGACCCAGTACTTC.

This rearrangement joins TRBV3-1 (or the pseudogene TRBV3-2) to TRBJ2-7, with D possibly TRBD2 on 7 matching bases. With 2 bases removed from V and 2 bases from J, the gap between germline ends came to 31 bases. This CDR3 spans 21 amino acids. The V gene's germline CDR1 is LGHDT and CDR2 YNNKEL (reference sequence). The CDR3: CASSQRPTVQKGGGAAYEQYF. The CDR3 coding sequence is TGTGCCAGCAGCCAACGGCCGACAGTGCAAAAAGGGGGGGGAGCGGCCTACGAGCAGTACTTC.

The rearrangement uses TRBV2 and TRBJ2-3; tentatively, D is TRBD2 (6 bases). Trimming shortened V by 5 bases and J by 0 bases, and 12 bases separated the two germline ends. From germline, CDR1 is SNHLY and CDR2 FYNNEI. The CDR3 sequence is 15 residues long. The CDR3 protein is CASSRDWTSTDTQYF. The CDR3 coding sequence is TGTGCCAGCAGTAGGGACTGGACTAGCACAGATACGCAGTATTTT. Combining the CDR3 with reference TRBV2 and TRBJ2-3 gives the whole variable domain EPEVTQTPSHQVTQMGQEVILRCVPISNHLYFYWYRQILGQKVEFLVSFYNNEISEKSEIFDDQFSVERPDGSNFTLKIRSTKLEDSAMYFCASSRDWTSTDTQYFGPGTRLTVL.

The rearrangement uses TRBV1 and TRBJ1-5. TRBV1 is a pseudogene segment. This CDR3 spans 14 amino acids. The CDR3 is CTSSFQAPNQPQHF. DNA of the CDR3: TGCACCAGCAGCTTCCAAGCGCCGAATCAGCCCCAGCATTTT.

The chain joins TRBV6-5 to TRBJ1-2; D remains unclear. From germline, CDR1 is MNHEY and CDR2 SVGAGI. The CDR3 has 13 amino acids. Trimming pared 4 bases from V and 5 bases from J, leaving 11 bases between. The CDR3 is CASSSPIGYGYTF. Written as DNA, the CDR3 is TGTGCCAGCAGTTCCCCAATCGGGTATGGCTACACCTTC.

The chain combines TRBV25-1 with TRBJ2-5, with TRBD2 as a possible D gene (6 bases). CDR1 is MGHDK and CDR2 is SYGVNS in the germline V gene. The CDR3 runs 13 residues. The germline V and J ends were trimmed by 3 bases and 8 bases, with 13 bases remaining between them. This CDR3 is CASSDGGRGTQYF. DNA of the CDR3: TGTGCCAGCAGTGATGGAGGGCGGGGAACCCAGTACTTC. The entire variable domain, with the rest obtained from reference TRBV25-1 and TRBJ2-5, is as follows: EADIYQTPRYLVIGTGKKITLECSQTMGHDKMYWYQQDPGMELHLIHYSYGVNSTEKGDLSSESTVSRIRTEHFPLTLESARPSHTSQYLCASSDGGRGTQYFGPGTRLLVL.

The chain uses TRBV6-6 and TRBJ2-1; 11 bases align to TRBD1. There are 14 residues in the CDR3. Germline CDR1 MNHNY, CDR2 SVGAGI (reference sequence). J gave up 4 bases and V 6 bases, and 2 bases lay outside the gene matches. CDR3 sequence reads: CASSGTGGYNEQFF. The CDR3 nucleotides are TGTGCCAGCAGCGGGACAGGGGGTTACAATGAGCAGTTCTTC.

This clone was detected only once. In DNA, the CDR3 is TGCGCCAGCAGCTCTACAGGGAGTTTAACTGAAGCTTTCTTT. Translating gives CASSSTGSLTEAFF. The V call is TRBV5-1, the J call TRBJ1-1, with D maybe TRBD1 (6 bases). Deletions cut 3 bases from V and 5 bases from J, with 14 bases between. This CDR3 has 14 residues. CDR1 is SGHRS and CDR2 is YFSETQ in the germline V gene.

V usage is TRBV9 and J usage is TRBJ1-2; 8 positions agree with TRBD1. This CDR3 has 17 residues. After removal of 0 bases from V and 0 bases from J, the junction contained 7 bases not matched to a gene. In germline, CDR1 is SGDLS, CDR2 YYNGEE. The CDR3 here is CASSVVGQASANYGYTF. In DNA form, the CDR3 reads TGTGCCAGCAGCGTAGTGGGACAGGCCTCAGCTAACTATGGCTACACCTTC.

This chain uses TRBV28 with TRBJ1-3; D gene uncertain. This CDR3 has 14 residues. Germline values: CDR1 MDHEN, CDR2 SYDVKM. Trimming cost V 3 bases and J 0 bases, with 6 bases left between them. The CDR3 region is CASSLQRSGNTIYF. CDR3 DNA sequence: TGTGCCAGCAGTTTGCAGCGCTCTGGAAACACCATATATTTT. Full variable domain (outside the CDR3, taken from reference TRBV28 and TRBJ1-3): DVKVTQSSRYLVKRTGEKVFLECVQDMDHENMFWYRQDPGLGLRLIYFSYDVKMKEKGDIPEGYSVSREKKERFSLILESASTNQTSMYLCASSLQRSGNTIYFGEGSWLTVV.

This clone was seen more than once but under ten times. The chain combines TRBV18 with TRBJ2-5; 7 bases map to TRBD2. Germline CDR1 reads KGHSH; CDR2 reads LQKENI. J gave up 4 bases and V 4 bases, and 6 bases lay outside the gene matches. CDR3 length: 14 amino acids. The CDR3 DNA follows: TGTGCCAGCTCACTCAGCGGGGTTGGAGAGACCCAGTACTTC. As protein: CASSLSGVGETQYF.

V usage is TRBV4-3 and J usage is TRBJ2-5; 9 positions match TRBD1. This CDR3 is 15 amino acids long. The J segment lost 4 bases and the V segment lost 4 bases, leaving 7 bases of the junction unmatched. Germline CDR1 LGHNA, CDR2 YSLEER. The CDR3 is CASSPSGTGRETQYF. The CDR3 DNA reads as TGCGCCAGCAGCCCTTCCGGGACAGGGAGAGAGACCCAGTACTTC.

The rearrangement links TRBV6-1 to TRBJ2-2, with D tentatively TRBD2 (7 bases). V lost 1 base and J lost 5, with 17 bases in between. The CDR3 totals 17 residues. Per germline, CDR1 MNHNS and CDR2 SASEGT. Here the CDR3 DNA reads TGTGCCAGCAGTGAAGGCTGGGGAGGGGGTCGAACCGGGGAGCTGTTTTTT. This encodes CASSEGWGGGRTGELFF.

The DNA for the CDR3 is TGTGCCAGCAGCAACACAAGACTAGATTACTCCTACAATGAGCAGTTCTTC. Protein sequence: CASSNTRLDYSYNEQFF. The chain couples TRBV3-1 (or the pseudogene TRBV3-2) to TRBJ2-1; tentatively, D is TRBD2 (6 bases). There are 17 residues in the CDR3. Germline V lookup: CDR1 LGHDT, CDR2 YNNKEL (reference sequence). Trimming took 5 bases from V and 0 from J, leaving 17 bases between them.

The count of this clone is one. CDR3 protein: CASSGPDTGDSGYTF. In nucleotides, the CDR3 is TGTGCCAGCAGTGGCCCCGACACAGGGGATAGTGGCTACACCTTC. The genes are TRBV2 and TRBJ1-2; 7 bases match TRBD1. J lost 7 bases, V lost 4 bases, and 12 bases had no gene match. Germline V gene data show CDR1 as SNHLY and CDR2 as FYNNEI. This CDR3 contains 15 residues.

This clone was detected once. CDR3: CASSLGPGQTNEKLFF. For the CDR3, the DNA is TGTGCCAGCAGCTTAGGACCGGGACAAACTAATGAAAAACTGTTTTTT. The rearrangement uses TRBV7-6 and TRBJ1-4; a possible D gene is TRBD1 (6 bases). The CDR3 loop spans 16 amino acids. CDR1 and CDR2 (germline): SGHVS, FNYEAQ. The germline V and J ends were trimmed by 1 base and 1 base, with 10 bases remaining between them.

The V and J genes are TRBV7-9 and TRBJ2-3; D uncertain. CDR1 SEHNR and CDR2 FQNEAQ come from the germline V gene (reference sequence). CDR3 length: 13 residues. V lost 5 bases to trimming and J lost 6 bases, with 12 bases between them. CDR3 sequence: CASSPPEADTQYF. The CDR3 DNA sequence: TGTGCCAGCAGCCCCCCCGAAGCGGATACGCAGTATTTT.

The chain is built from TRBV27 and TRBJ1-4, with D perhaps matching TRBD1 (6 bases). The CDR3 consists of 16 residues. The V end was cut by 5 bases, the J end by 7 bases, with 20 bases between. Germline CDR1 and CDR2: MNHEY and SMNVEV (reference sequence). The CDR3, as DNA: TGTGCCAGCAGTCCCCATCGTGGACAGCTTATTGAAAAACTGTTTTTT. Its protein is CASSPHRGQLIEKLFF. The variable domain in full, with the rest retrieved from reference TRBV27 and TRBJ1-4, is EAQVTQNPRYLITVTGKKLTVTCSQNMNHEYMSWYRQDPGLGLRQIYYSMNVEVTDKGDVPEGYKVSRKEKRNFPLILESPSPNQTSLYFCASSPHRGQLIEKLFFGSGTQLSVL.

In DNA, the CDR3 is TGTGCCAGCAGCCGAGGGCCGCAGGCGGGCCAGTTCTTC. It yields the protein CASSRGPQAGQFF. The chain employs TRBV7-6 and TRBJ2-1, with D tentatively TRBD2 (5 bases). The germline V gene encodes CDR1 SGHVS and CDR2 FNYEAQ. The V gene lost 5 bases and the J gene lost 13 bases, with 18 bases spanning the gap. CDR3 size: 13 residues.

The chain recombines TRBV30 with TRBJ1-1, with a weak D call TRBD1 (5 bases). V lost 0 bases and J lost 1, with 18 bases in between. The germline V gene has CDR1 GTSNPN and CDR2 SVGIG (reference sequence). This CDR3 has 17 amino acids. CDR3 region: CAWSVGRVVGSNTEAFF. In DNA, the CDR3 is TGTGCCTGGAGTGTGGGCAGGGTAGTAGGTTCGAACACTGAAGCTTTCTTT. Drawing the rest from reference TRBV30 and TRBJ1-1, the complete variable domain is SQTIHQWPATLVQPVGSPLSLECTVEGTSNPNLYWYRQAAGRGLQLLFYSVGIGQISSEVPQNLSASRPQDRQFILSSKKLLLSDSGFYLCAWSVGRVVGSNTEAFFGQGTRLTVV.